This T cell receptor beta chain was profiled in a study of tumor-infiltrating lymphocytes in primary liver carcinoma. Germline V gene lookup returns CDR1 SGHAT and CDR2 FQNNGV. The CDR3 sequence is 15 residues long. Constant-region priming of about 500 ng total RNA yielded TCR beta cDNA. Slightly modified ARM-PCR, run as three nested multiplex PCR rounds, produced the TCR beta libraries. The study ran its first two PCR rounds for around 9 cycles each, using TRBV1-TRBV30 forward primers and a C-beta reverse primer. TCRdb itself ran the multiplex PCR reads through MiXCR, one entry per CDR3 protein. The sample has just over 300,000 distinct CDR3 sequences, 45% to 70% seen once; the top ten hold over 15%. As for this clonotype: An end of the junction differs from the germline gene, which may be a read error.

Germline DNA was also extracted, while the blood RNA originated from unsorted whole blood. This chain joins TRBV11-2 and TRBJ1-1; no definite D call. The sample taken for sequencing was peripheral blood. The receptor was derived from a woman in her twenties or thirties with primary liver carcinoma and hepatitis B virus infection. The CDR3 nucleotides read TGTTCCAACAGCTTACGTCGCCAGTCTAACATTGAAGCTTTCTTT. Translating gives CSNSLRRQSNIEAFF.